This record covers a single T cell receptor beta chain. Its cognate antigen has yet to be identified. Within one base of it there is no much larger clone, and no base qualities were kept. The data were taken from a study of blood T cell repertoires in COVID-19 (dated by TCRdb to the early 2020s). About the full investigation: Samples covering the acute and convalescent phases of COVID-19 were provided by collaborators in the United States, Italy and Spain. The material from the prospective study consisted of cDNA or gDNA derived from T cells, B-cell-depleted T cells, or PBMCs. The dataset comprised deeply sampled blood TCRbeta repertoires from subjects exposed to, actively infected with, or recovered from COVID-19. The repertoires were made available in a free public database intended to serve as a resource for research on the immune response to SARS-CoV-2. The samples were drawn from the first 160 participants of the ongoing ImmuneRACE study and from some 1,300 subjects provided by 6 global collaborators. Sample metadata almost always included a de-identified subject ID, COVID-19 status, age in years and sex. Where available, HLA class I and class II types were obtained from metadata supplied by the sample provider rather than from assay-based typing.

General study outcomes and caveats: The quantity of clinical and demographic metadata differed by source and by participant and was supplied without curation.

From its cysteine to its phenylalanine, the CDR3 spans 15 amino acids. Of all the DNA, just the CDR3 is kept, 45 bases in frame from base 1. V drops 0 bases and J drops 6 bases, leaving 16 bases in between. As encoded in the germline V gene (reference sequence), CDR1 is SGHNT while CDR2 is YYREEE. At one collaborating source in Seattle, patients were enrolled during active infection and were followed longitudinally through the course of disease. Whole blood was collected in K2EDTA tubes by collaborating institutions according to the institutions' own protocols. For TCRbeta analysis, collaborator samples were shipped as frozen whole blood, as isolated PBMCs, or as DNA extracted from either sample type. TCRbeta CDR3 regions were amplified from genomic DNA using the immunoSEQ Assay, a bias-controlled multiplex PCR. The published analysis was carried out like this. The number of nucleated cells in each sample was estimated by amplification of reference gene primers within the assay. To quantify the absolute abundance of each unique TCRbeta CDR3 rearrangement, sequence reads were collapsed and filtered. Productive Simpson clonality was computed per sample as the square root of Simpson's diversity index over productive rearrangements. This immuneACCESS table, as held by TCRdb, lists in-frame sequences with V and J called but not all clones. Of the missing ones, under half trace to an unresolved V gene in checked studies; the others have no known cause. V, J and clone size reflect that table, while D and trimming were determined from the DNA. The sample records some 200,000 clones, more than 70% of which are singletons. 15% to 20% of the sample comes from the top ten.

This sequence originates from a middle-aged man with COVID-19, enrolled during active disease. Sequencing was performed on peripheral blood. This chain joins TRBV5-4 to TRBJ2-7; TRBD1 is possibly the D segment (5 matching bases). The encoded CDR3 is CASSLANIDSSEQYF. At the DNA level, the sequence is TGTGCCAGCAGCTTGGCAAACATCGACAGTTCCGAGCAGTACTTC.